This T cell receptor (beta chain) was documented in a study of blood T cell repertoires in COVID-19. Libraries were prepared by immunoSEQ multiplex PCR; TCRdb keeps only in-frame clonotypes and omits some of them. The data hold more than 250,000 clones, with around 85% observed a single time. Trimming cost V 4 bases and J 10 bases; bases outside gene matches: 2. The CDR3 is 13 residues long. In germline, CDR1 is MNHEY, CDR2 SMNVEV (reference sequence). Material for sequencing was peripheral blood. The sequence was collected from a woman in her twenties or thirties who had recovered from COVID-19. The rearrangement joins TRBV27 to TRBJ1-4, with 11 bases identical to TRBD1. Written as DNA, the CDR3 is TGTGCCAGCAGTTGGGGGACAGGGGGAAAACTGTTTTTT. Protein product: CASSWGTGGKLFF.